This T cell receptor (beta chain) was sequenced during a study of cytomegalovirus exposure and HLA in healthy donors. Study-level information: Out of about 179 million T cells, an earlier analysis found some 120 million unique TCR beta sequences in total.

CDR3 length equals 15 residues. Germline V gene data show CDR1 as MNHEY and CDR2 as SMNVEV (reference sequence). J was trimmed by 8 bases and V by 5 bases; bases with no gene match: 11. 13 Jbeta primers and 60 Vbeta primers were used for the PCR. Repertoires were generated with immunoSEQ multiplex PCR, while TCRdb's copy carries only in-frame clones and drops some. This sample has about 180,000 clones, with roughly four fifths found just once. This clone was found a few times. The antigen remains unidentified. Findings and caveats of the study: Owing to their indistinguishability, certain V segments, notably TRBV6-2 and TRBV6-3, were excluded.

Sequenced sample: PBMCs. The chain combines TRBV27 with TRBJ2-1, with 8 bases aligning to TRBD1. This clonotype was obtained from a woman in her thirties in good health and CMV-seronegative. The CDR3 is CASSPGTGAWYEQFF. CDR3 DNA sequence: TGTGCCAGCAGTCCCGGGACAGGAGCGTGGTATGAGCAGTTCTTC.